This T cell receptor beta chain was found in a study of shared clonotypes between healthy human individuals. Findings and caveats of the study: Only blood underwent sampling, and tissue repertoires likely differ. Genetic and exposure-history diversity was limited by the few donors.

Concerning this clone: Its antigen remains unknown.

Caucasian adults living in Nashville, Tennessee, provided all samples. Assay used: immunoSEQ multiplex PCR; TCRdb lists only in-frame clones, some missing. This table has 450,000 to 650,000 clones, around three quarters appearing once. This clonotype originated in a middle-aged woman in good health. Some clones in this sample may be carry-over from other donors' samples. The sequencing input was PBMCs.

The CDR3 DNA follows: TGTGCCAGCAGCCAAGAGGATCGGGAGTTCGATGAGCAGTTCTTC. It translates to CASSQEDREFDEQFF. The genes are TRBV4-2 and TRBJ2-1; TRBD2 might be the D (6 bases). Germline V gene data show CDR1 as LGHNA and CDR2 as YNFKEQ. Trimming stripped 0 bases from V and 8 bases from J, with 14 bases between. There are 15 residues in the CDR3.